This T cell receptor (beta chain) is from a study of CXCR3-negative and CXCR3-positive naive CD8 T cells. Study overall: The study obtained roughly 130 million TRB reads, about 1.5 +/- 0.3 million per library. Study-wide findings and caveats: Similar TRBV-TRBJ gene usage was seen in naive CXCR3-negative and CXCR3-positive cells, but not in memory cells. In CXCR3-positive naive cells, the TRB CDR3s were more hydrophobic than in CXCR3-negative naive cells. Diversity ran similarly high across both naive subsets but far lower in memory CD8+ cells.

UMI labels and 5' RACE were used to prepare the TRB cDNA libraries. TCRdb reanalyzed the 5' RACE reads, giving one entry per CDR3 protein sequence and no DNA. The specimen's table records tens of thousands of distinct CDR3 sequences. Germline V gene lookup returns CDR1 SGHAT and CDR2 FQNNGV. The CDR3 has 12 residues. As concerns this clonotype: The antigen remains unidentified.

The sequence was collected from a human donor in good health. Some clones in this sample may be carry-over from other donors' samples. Material: naive CXCR3+ CD8+ T cells from blood. Subset reported: CD45RO-CCR7+CD27+CD95- naive CD8+ T cells expressing CXCR3 (TNR3+). V is TRBV11-2 and J is TRBJ2-2; TCRdb's D gene call, TRBD1, goes unchecked for lack of DNA. CDR3 sequence reads: CASSWGRWGLFF.